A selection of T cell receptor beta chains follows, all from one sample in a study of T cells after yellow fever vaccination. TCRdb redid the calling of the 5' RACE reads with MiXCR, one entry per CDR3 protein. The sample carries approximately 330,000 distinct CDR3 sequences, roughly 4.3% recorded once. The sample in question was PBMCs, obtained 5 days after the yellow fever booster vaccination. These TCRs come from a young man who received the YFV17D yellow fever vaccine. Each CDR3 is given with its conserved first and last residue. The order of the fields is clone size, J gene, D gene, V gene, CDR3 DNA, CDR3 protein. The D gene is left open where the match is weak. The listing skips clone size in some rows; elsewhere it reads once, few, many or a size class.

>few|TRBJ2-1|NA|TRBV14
TGTGCCAGCAGCCAAGTCGTCAGGGAAAGCTCCTACAATGAGCAGTTCTTC
CASSQVVRESSYNEQFF
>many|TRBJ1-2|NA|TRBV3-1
TGTGCCAGCAGCCCCGTTACGGACTATGGCTACACCTTC
CASSPVTDYGYTF
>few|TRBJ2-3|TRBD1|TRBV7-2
TGTGCCAGCAGCTTAGGGACAGGGGGCTGGGAGGCAGATACGCAGTATTTT
CASSLGTGGWEADTQYF
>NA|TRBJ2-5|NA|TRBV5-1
TGCGCCAGCAGAGAACAGGGCCCCCAAGAGACCCAGTACTTC
CASREQGPQETQYF
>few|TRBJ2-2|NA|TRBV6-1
TGTGCCAGCAGACAGGGACTATACACCGGGGAGCTGTTTTTT
CASRQGLYTGELFF
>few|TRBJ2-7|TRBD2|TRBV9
TGTGCCAGCAGCGTAGAAATAGCGGGGGACTACGAGCAGTACTTC
CASSVEIAGDYEQYF
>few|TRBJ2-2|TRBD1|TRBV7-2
TGTGCCAGCAGACTCCCGGGACAGGGGTCCATCGGGGAGCTGTTTTTT
CASRLPGQGSIGELFF
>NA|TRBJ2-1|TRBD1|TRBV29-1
TGCAGCGTTGAAGACGGGACAGGGTGGTACCATGAGCAGTTCTTC
CSVEDGTGWYHEQFF
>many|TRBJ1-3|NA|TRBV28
TGTGCCACTTACAGGGCTCCCCCTGGAAACACCATATATTTT
CATYRAPPGNTIYF
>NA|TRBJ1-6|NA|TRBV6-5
TGTGCCAGCAGTTTCCTCCTTAATTCACCCCTCCACTTT
CASSFLLNSPLHF
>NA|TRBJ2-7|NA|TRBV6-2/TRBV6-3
TGTGCCAGCGGTTCCTTAGACCGGGACTTACCTTACGAGCAGTACTTC
CASGSLDRDLPYEQYF
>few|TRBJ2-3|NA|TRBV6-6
TGTGCCAGCAGTTACTCGAATCTAGCCCCAGATACGCAGTATTTT
CASSYSNLAPDTQYF
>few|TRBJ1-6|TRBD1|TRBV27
TGTGCCAGCAGTTTCTCGGACAGGGGGAACTCACCCCTCCACTTT
CASSFSDRGNSPLHF
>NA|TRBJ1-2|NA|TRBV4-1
TGCGCCAGCAGCAGGTATTCAGGGGCTGACTATGGCTACACCTTC
CASSRYSGADYGYTF
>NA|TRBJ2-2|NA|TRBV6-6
TGTGCCAGCAGTTACTTAAAAGACGGGGAGCTGTTTTTT
CASSYLKDGELFF
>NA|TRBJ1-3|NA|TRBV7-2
TGTGCCAGCAGCTTAGCGCTAGGCAGGCTATCTGGAAACACCATATATTTT
CASSLALGRLSGNTIYF
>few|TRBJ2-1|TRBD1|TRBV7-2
TGTGCCAGCAGCTTATTAGGACAGGGCTCCTACAATGAGCAGTTCTTC
CASSLLGQGSYNEQFF
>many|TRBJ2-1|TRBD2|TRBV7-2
TGTGCCAGCAGGGCTCCGGGACTAGAAACCTATGAGCAGTTCTTC
CASRAPGLETYEQFF
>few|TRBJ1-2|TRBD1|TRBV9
TGTGCCAGCAGCGGAGAGACAGGGCACTATGGCTACACCTTC
CASSGETGHYGYTF
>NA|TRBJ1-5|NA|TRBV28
TGTGCCAGCACCGGACGGAGCAATCAGCCCCAGCATTTT
CASTGRSNQPQHF
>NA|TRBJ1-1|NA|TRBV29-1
TGCAGCGCCGACGATGGAAACACTGAAGCTTTCTTT
CSADDGNTEAFF
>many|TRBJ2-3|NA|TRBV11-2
TGTGCCAGCAGCTCTCCCTCCCGTTACCGCGTTTTATCTATGGATACGCAGTATTTT
CASSSPSRYRVLSMDTQYF
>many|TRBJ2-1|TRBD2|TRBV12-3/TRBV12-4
TGTGCCAGTCCCCGGGGGGGACTCGAAGTCAATGAGCAGTTCTTC
CASPRGGLEVNEQFF
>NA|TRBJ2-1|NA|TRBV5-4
TGTGCCAGCAGCTTGACTCTCAATGAGCAGTTCTTC
CASSLTLNEQFF
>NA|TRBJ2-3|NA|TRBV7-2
TGTGCCAGCAGCCCGACTAAGCCTGGGGATACGCAGTATTTT
CASSPTKPGDTQYF
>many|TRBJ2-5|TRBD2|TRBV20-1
TGCAGTGCTAGAGATACTAGCGGGGGGGCCGCAGAGACCCAGTACTTC
CSARDTSGGAAETQYF
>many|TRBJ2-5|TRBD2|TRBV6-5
TGTGCCAGCAGTTACTTAAGCGGGGCTAAGGAGACCCAGTACTTC
CASSYLSGAKETQYF
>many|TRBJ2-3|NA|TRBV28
TGTGCCAGCAGGCGGGATACGCAGTATTTT
CASRRDTQYF
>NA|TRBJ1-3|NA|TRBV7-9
TGTGCCAGCAGCTTTGGGCGGGGCTCTGGAAACACCATATATTTT
CASSFGRGSGNTIYF
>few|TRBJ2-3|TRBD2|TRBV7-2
TGTGCCAGCAGCCTCCCCTATGGCGGGGGGGGAAGCACAGATACGCAGTATTTT
CASSLPYGGGGSTDTQYF
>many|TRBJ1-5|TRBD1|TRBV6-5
TGTGCCAGCAGGCGGGACAGATACAGTCAGCCCCAGCATTTT
CASRRDRYSQPQHF
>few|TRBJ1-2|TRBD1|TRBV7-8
TGTGCCAGCAGCACGTCGACAGGGCTCTTCTATGGCTACACCTTC
CASSTSTGLFYGYTF
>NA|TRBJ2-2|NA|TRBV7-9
TGTGCCAGCAGCCGTTCGGGACTCCTTGCGCGCACCGGGGAGCTGTTTTTT
CASSRSGLLARTGELFF
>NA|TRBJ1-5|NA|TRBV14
TGTGCCAGCAGCCAAGGGATCGCGGGGCAGCCCCAGCATTTT
CASSQGIAGQPQHF
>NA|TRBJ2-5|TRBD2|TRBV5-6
TGTGCCAGCGGCCTAGCGGGGCCCCCCTGGGAGACCCAGTACTTC
CASGLAGPPWETQYF
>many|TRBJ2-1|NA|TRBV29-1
TGCACCACGGGGGCAAGCAATGAGCAGTTCTTC
CTTGASNEQFF
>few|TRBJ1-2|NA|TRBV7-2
TGTGCCAGCAGCTCCCCCAGCCCTCGGAGCGGGGGGCGAGGCTACACCTTC
CASSSPSPRSGGRGYTF
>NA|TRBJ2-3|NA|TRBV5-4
TGTGCCAGCGGGGGGAGGACAGCGACGGATACGCAGTATTTT
CASGGRTATDTQYF
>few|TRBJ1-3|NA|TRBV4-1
TGCGCCAGCAGCCAAGATGGGTCCCCTGGAAACACCATATATTTT
CASSQDGSPGNTIYF
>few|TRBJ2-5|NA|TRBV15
TGTGCCACCAGCAGAGATTACACCCAAGAGACCCAGTACTTC
CATSRDYTQETQYF
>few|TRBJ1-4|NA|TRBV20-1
TGCAGTGCTAGAGAAGGGACCGGGGGGGAAAAACTGTTTTTT
CSAREGTGGEKLFF
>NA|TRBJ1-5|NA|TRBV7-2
TGTGCCAGCAGCCCTTCGAAGGGATTTCAGCCCCAGCATTTT
CASSPSKGFQPQHF
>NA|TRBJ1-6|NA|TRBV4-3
TGCGCCAGCAGCCAAGATTTAGGGCCCTATAATTCACCCCTCCACTTT
CASSQDLGPYNSPLHF
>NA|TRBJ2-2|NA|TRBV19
TGTGCCAGTAGTATTCCAGGTGGGAACACCGGGGAGCTGTTTTTT
CASSIPGGNTGELFF
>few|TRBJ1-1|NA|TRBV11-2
TGTGCCAGCAGCTTAGAAGGGGTTAGCACTGAAGCTTTCTTT
CASSLEGVSTEAFF
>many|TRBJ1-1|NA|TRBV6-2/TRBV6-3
TGTGCCAGTTGCAGGCGAAACACTGAAGCTTTCTTT
CASCRRNTEAFF
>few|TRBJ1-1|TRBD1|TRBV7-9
TGTGCCAGCAGCTTAGGGGACAGGGTAACTGAAGCTTTCTTT
CASSLGDRVTEAFF
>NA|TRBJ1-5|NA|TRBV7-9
TGTGCCAGCAGCTTAATGGAGGGGCAGCCCCAGCATTTT
CASSLMEGQPQHF
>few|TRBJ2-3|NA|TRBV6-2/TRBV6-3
TGTGCCACCGGGCGGTCCAACACAGATACGCAGTATTTT
CATGRSNTDTQYF
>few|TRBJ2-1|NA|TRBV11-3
TGTGCCAGCAGCCGAATCGACCATGAGCAGTTCTTC
CASSRIDHEQFF
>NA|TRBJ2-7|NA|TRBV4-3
TGCGCCAGCAGCCAAGATCGAGGGCCTCGACCCTACGAGCAGTACTTC
CASSQDRGPRPYEQYF
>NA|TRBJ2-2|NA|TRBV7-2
TGTGCCAGCAGCTTACTGTCTGGGGCTTGGGCCGGGGAGCTGTTTTTT
CASSLLSGAWAGELFF
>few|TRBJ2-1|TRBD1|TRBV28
TGTGCCAGCAGTTCGACCGGGACAGGTCCCGACGAGCAGTTCTTC
CASSSTGTGPDEQFF